The clone carrying this T cell receptor (beta chain) was counted between two and nine times. No antigen is known for it. Reverse transcription of all isolated RNA meant that expressed TCRB transcripts were sequenced. Roughly 3.6 million reads were obtained on average from naive, central memory and regulatory T cell samples. Profiled with immunoSEQ multiplex PCR; TCRdb holds only in-frame clones, not every one. The profile shows 500,000 to 650,000 clones, under 15% of them singletons. Each population that was sorted was more than 98% pure. The CDR3 sequence is 17 residues long. Germline V gene lookup returns CDR1 KGHSH and CDR2 LQKENI. V dropped 3 bases and J dropped 2; count of bases not matched to a gene: 7. These data are taken from a study of beta chain features in type 1 diabetes. General study findings and limits: Significant though moderate, a shortening of TCRB CDR3s appeared in all four CD4+ subsets of Type 1 diabetes patients.

The chain is built from TRBV18 and TRBJ1-5; 10 bases are shared with TRBD1. The receptor was isolated from a man in his thirties or forties with type 1 diabetes. The sequenced sample was naive CD4+ T cells from blood. The CDR3 protein is CASSPGQGREGNQPQHF. The CDR3 nucleotides are TGTGCCAGCTCACCGGGACAGGGGAGAGAAGGCAATCAGCCCCAGCATTTT.